The 8 T cell receptor beta chains listed next were all sequenced from one sample in a study of OX40 agonist ivuxolimab in advanced cancers. The protocol was immunoSEQ multiplex PCR, while the TCRdb copy is restricted to in-frame clones and leaves out a portion. The sample has under 75,000 clones, about 86% seen once. The sample was CD4+ or CD8+ T cells sorted from blood, taken in a trial of the OX40 agonist ivuxolimab. These receptor sequences come from an adult with an advanced solid tumor such as melanoma, head and neck, liver or kidney cancer.

CDR3 nucleotides: TGTGCCAGCAGCTTTCTATCAAGTACTGAAGCTTTCTTT. It encodes CASSFLSSTEAFF. The chain employs TRBV7-2 and TRBJ1-1, with D uncertain. Germline loops: CDR1 SGHTA, CDR2 FQGNSA. CDR3 length: 13 residues. Trimming took 3 bases from V and 5 from J, leaving 10 bases between them. The full variable domain, in which reference TRBV7-2 and TRBJ1-1 provide the parts outside the CDR3, is GAGVSQSPSNKVTEKGKDVELRCDPISGHTALYWYRQSLGQGLEFLIYFQGNSAPDKSGLPSDRFSAERTGGSVSTLTIQRTQQEDSAVYLCASSFLSSTEAFFGQGTRLTVV.

This chain links TRBV6-4 with TRBJ2-1; 10 bases map to TRBD1. This CDR3 spans 15 amino acids. The trim removed 6 bases at V and 2 bases at J, leaving 4 bases unmatched. Looked up from germline, CDR1 is MRHNA and CDR2 is SNTAGT. CDR3 loop: CASSLTGGTYNEQFF. The CDR3 DNA reads as TGTGCCAGCAGCCTGACAGGGGGCACCTACAATGAGCAGTTCTTC.

The chain has TRBV2 and TRBJ2-7, with TRBD1 identical over 10 bases. Germline CDR1 SNHLY, CDR2 FYNNEI. After removal of 9 bases from V and 5 bases from J, the junction contained 7 bases not matched to a gene. CDR3 length: 13 residues. CDR3 region: CARRGTGADEQYF. The CDR3 DNA reads TGTGCCAGGAGAGGGACAGGGGCGGACGAGCAGTACTTC.

Here the CDR3 reads CAWGGTGRAEQYF. CDR3 DNA sequence: TGTGCCTGGGGCGGGACCGGGCGGGCCGAGCAGTACTTC. The chain combines TRBV30 with TRBJ2-7; possibly TRBD2 for D (6 bases). The V and J ends lost 5 bases and 6 bases respectively, with 17 bases between them. The CDR3 runs 13 residues. From germline, CDR1 is GTSNPN and CDR2 SVGIG (reference sequence).

The table lists this clone with a few counts. The chain recombines TRBV7-2 with TRBJ1-5, with D maybe TRBD1 (6 bases). The V gene's germline CDR1 is SGHTA and CDR2 FQGNSA. V was trimmed by 4 bases and J by 5 bases, leaving 9 bases between them. This CDR3 has 13 amino acids. CDR3 sequence: CASSWTEDQPQHF. CDR3 DNA: TGTGCCAGCAGCTGGACAGAGGATCAGCCCCAGCATTTT.

The V gene is TRBV5-1, the J gene TRBJ2-3, with a possible D match to TRBD2 (6 bases). This CDR3 region has 16 residues. V dropped 2 bases and J dropped 3 bases, with 16 bases sitting between them. Germline values: CDR1 SGHRS, CDR2 YFSETQ. The CDR3 region is CASSFGRGLRTDTQYF. The CDR3 DNA is TGCGCCAGCAGCTTTGGAAGGGGACTTAGGACAGATACGCAGTATTTT.

The chain has TRBV7-2 and TRBJ2-3; D is possibly TRBD2 (5 bases). The CDR3 is 15 residues long. Trimming removed 1 base at V and 0 bases at J, with 8 bases between. The germline V gene has CDR1 SGHTA and CDR2 FQGNSA. CDR3 nucleotide sequence: TGTGCCAGCAGCTTAGTAGCGATTAGCACAGATACGCAGTATTTT. Encoded protein: CASSLVAISTDTQYF.

V usage is TRBV30 and J usage is TRBJ1-1; 8 nucleotides align to TRBD1. Germline V gene sequence: CDR1 GTSNPN, CDR2 SVGIG (reference sequence). The CDR3 runs 12 residues. V was pared by 5 bases and J by 1 base, with 0 bases of the junction left unmatched. The DNA of the CDR3 is TGTGCCTGGGACAGGGGGAACACTGAAGCTTTCTTT. Translating it yields CAWDRGNTEAFF.